The clone carrying this TCR beta chain occurred many times. The target antigen is unknown. The CDR3 spans 12 residues. V was pared by 6 bases and J by 8 bases, with 13 bases between. This record comes from a study of CD8 T cells in ankylosing spondylitis. Study-level results: The study identified a TCR beta motif of roughly eight highly homologous variants that appeared characteristic of ankylosing spondylitis blood. With a CD8+ phenotype, disease-linked clones were relatively rare in peripheral blood. According to the report, clones linked to the disease were significantly enriched in matched synovial fluid samples taken from ankylosing spondylitis patients. Reactive arthritis synovial fluid and blood were previously reported to contain some motif variants.

Each TCR beta library was made by quantitative 5'-RACE that incorporated molecular barcodes. TCRdb recomputed calls from the 5' RACE reads with MiXCR, one row per CDR3 protein. The profile covers about 800,000 distinct CDR3 sequences, with roughly 10% appearing a single time and approximately 0.5% taken by the ten largest. The chain recombines TRBV12-3 or TRBV12-4 with TRBJ1-1; D ambiguous. This receptor was taken from a male donor with ankylosing spondylitis. The sequenced material came from blood, either unsorted or a sorted T cell fraction (not recorded which). The CDR3, as DNA: TGTGCCAGCAGCCTAGGGCAGGTAGAAGCTTTCTTT. Translated: CASSLGQVEAFF.